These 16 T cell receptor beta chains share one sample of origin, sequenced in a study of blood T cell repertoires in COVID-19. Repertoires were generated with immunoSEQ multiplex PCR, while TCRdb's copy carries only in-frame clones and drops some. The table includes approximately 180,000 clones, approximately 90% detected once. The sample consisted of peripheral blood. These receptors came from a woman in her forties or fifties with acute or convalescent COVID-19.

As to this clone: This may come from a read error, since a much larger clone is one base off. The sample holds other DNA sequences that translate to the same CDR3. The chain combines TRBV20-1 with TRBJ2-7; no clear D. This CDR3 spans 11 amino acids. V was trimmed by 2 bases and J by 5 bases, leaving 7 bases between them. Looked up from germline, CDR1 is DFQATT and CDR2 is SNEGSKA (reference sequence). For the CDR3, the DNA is TGCAGTGCTAGATCAGGCCACGAGCAGTACTTC. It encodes CSARSGHEQYF.

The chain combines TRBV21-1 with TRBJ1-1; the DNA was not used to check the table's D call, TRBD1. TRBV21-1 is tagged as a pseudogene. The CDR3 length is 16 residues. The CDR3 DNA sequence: TGTGCCAGCAGCAAAGTGGAAAACAGGGAGACCACTGAAGCTTTCTTT. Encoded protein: CASSKVENRETTEAFF.

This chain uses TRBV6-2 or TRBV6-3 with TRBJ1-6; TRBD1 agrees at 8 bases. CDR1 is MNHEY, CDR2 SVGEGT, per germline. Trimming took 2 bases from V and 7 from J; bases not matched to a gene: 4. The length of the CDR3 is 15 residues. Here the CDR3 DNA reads TGTGCCAGCAGTTACAAGGACAGGGTAAATTCACCCCTCCACTTT. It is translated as CASSYKDRVNSPLHF.

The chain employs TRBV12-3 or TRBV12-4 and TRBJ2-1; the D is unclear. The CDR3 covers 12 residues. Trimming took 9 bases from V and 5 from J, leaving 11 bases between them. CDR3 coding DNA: TGTGCCAGGGTAGGAAGCGACAATGAGCAGTTCTTC. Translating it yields CARVGSDNEQFF.

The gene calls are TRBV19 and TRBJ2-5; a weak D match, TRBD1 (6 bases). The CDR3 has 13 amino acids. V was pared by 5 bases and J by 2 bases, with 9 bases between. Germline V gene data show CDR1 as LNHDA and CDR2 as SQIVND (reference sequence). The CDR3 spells CASSGQGQETQYF. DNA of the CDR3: TGTGCCAGTAGTGGGCAGGGGCAAGAGACCCAGTACTTC.

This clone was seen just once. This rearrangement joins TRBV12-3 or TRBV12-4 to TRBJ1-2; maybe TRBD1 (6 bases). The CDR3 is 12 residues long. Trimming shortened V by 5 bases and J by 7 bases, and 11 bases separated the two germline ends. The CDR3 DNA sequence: TGTGCCAGCAGTCTGGAAGGGGGTGGCTACACCTTC. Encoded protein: CASSLEGGGYTF.

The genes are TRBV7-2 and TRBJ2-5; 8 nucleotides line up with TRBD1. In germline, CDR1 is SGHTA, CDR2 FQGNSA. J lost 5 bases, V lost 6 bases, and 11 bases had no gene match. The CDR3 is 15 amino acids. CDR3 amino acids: CASSPGQGGDETQYF. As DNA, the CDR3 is TGTGCCAGCAGTCCCGGACAGGGCGGGGATGAGACCCAGTACTTC.

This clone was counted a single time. The CDR3 sequence: CASSVGSVVGNTEAFF. The CDR3 coding sequence is TGTGCCAGCAGCGTAGGTTCCGTAGTTGGGAACACTGAAGCTTTCTTT. The chain has TRBV9 and TRBJ1-1; D gene ambiguous. This CDR3 is 16 amino acids long. CDR1 is SGDLS and CDR2 is YYNGEE in the germline V gene. Trimming pared 0 bases from V and 1 base from J, leaving 13 bases between. The whole variable domain, remainder taken from reference TRBV9 and TRBJ1-1, is DSGVTQTPKHLITATGQRVTLRCSPRSGDLSVYWYQQSLDQGLQFLIQYYNGEERAKGNILERFSAQQFPDLHSELNLSSLELGDSALYFCASSVGSVVGNTEAFFGQGTRLTVV.

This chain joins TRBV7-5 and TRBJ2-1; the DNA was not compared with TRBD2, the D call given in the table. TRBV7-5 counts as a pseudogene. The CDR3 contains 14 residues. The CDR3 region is CVRSMGLAGIEQFF. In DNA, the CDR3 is TGTGTCAGAAGCATGGGACTAGCGGGTATTGAGCAGTTCTTC.

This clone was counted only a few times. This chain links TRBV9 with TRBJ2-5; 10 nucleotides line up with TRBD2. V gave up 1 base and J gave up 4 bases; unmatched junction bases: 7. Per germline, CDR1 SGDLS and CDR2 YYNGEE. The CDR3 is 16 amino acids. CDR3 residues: CASSVSLAGERETQYF. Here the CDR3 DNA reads TGTGCCAGCAGCGTATCCCTAGCGGGGGAAAGAGAGACCCAGTACTTC.

The CDR3 DNA sequence: TGCGCCAGCAGCTTGGACCTATACAGGAACACTGAAGCTTTCTTT. Protein: CASSLDLYRNTEAFF. The V call is TRBV5-1, the J call TRBJ1-1; the D is unclear. In germline, CDR1 is SGHRS, CDR2 YFSETQ. This CDR3 contains 15 residues. With 0 bases removed from V and 1 base from J, the gap between germline ends came to 10 bases.

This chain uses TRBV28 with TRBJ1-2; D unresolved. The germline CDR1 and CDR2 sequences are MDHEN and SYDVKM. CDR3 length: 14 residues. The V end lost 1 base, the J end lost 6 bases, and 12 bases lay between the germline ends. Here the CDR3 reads CASSLYRDGNGYTF. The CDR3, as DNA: TGTGCCAGCAGTTTATACAGAGACGGAAATGGCTACACCTTC.

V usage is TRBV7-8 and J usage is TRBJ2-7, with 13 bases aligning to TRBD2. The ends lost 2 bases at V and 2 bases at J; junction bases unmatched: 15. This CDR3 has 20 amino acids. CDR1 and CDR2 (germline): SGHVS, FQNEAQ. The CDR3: CASSLTKARLAGGTTYEQYF. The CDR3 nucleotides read TGTGCCAGCAGCTTAACTAAAGCCCGACTAGCGGGAGGTACTACCTACGAGCAGTACTTC. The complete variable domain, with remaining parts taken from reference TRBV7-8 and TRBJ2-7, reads GAGVSQSPRYKVAKRGQDVALRCDPISGHVSLFWYQQALGQGPEFLTYFQNEAQLDKSGLPSDRFFAERPEGSVSTLKIQRTQQEDSAVYLCASSLTKARLAGGTTYEQYFGPGTRLTVT.

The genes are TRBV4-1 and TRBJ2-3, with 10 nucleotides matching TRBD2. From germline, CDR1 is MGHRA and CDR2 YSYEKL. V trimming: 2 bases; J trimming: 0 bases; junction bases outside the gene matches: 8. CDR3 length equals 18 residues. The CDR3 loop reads CASSQWLAGGPSTDTQYF. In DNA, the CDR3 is TGCGCCAGCAGCCAATGGTTAGCGGGGGGTCCTAGCACAGATACGCAGTATTTT.

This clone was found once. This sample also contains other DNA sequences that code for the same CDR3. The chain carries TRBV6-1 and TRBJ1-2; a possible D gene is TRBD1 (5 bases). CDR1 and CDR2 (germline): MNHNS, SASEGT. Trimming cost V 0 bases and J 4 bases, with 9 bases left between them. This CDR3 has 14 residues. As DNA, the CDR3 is TGTGCCAGCAGTGAAGCAGCGGGGGGCTATGGCTACACCTTC. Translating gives CASSEAAGGYGYTF.

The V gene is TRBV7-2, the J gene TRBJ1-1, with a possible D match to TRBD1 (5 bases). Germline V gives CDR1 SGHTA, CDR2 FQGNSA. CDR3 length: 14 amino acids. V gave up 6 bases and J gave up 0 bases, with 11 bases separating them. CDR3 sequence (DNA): TGTGCCAGCAGTCAGACAGCTATGAACACTGAAGCTTTCTTT. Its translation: CASSQTAMNTEAFF.